This passage covers 29 T cell receptor beta chains from one sample sequenced in a study of T cell clonality in common variable immunodeficiency. Assay used: immunoSEQ multiplex PCR; TCRdb lists only in-frame clones, some missing. The sample has around 13,000 clones, none seen only once. Their recognized antigens are unknown. Overall study results and limits: Reportedly, TCR beta sequences from common variable immunodeficiency showed fewer deletions and N-nucleotide insertions.

The sample consisted of peripheral blood mononuclear cells. Source of these receptors: a human donor with common variable immunodeficiency.

About this clone itself: Read sequence stops 3 residues before the CDR3 end, and the germline J gene provides the missing end. This chain connects TRBV7-9 to TRBJ2-5; 7 bases fit TRBD1. This CDR3 is built from 14 residues. Germline CDR1 and CDR2: SEHNR and FQNEAQ (reference sequence). With 4 bases clipped from V and 3 bases from J, the junction kept 5 bases outside the gene matches. The CDR3: CASSSGQLKETQYF. The sequenced CDR3 bases are TGTGCCAGCAGCTCGGGACAGCTTAAAGAGACC.

Regarding this clone: The read ends 3 residues early relative to the CDR3; the germline J gene fills the gap. J is TRBJ1-2 and V is TRBV7-9, with D possibly TRBD1 on 5 matching bases. V was trimmed by 5 bases and J by 7 bases, leaving 14 bases between them. The CDR3 spans 13 residues. Germline CDR1 SEHNR, CDR2 FQNEAQ (reference sequence). Partial CDR3 DNA: TGTGCCAGCAGCCTTGGAGGGGTAGCTGGC. Translating gives CASSLGGVAG. The entire CDR3 sequence reads CASSLGGVAGYTF.

This clone was detected only a few times. The sequenced fragment ends 3 residues before the CDR3 boundary, so the rest is inferred from the germline J gene. This chain connects TRBV18 to TRBJ1-5; tentative D call: TRBD1 (6 bases). The CDR3 covers 16 residues. Trimming shortened V by 2 bases and J by 6 bases, and 17 bases separated the two germline ends. CDR1 KGHSH and CDR2 LQKENI come from the germline V gene. CDR3 bases read: TGTGCCAGCTCACCAGCGTTAGGGGGATCAGGTCAGCCC. It codes for CASSPALGGSGQP. Given in full, the CDR3 is CASSPALGGSGQPQHF.

Turning to this clone: The CDR3 goes on 3 residues after the read ends, and that part is filled in from the germline J gene. The gene calls are TRBV7-2 and TRBJ2-7, with TRBD1 identical over 10 bases. In germline, CDR1 is SGHTA, CDR2 FQGNSA. CDR3 size: 14 residues. The V segment lost 3 bases and the J segment 4 bases; nucleotides outside the gene matches: 3. CDR3 DNA (partial): TGTGCCAGCAGCTTCCGGGACAGGGGTTACGAG. Amino acid sequence: CASSFRDRGYE. The full CDR3 reads CASSFRDRGYEQYF.

This clone came up a few times. With the read ending 3 residues before the CDR3 end, the germline J gene is used to fill in that end. The chain uses TRBV7-2 and TRBJ2-3; TRBD1 is a possible D gene (5 bases). The germline V and J ends were trimmed by 5 bases and 4 bases, with 13 bases remaining between them. CDR1 and CDR2 from the germline V gene are SGHTA and FQGNSA. CDR3 size: 14 residues. The CDR3 protein is CASSLGLGADTQYF. The DNA read from the CDR3 is TGTGCCAGCAGCCTTGGATTAGGGGCAGATACG.

Note on this clone: The DNA ends 3 residues before the CDR3 does, and the rest of the CDR3 is filled in from the germline J gene. The chain couples TRBV2 to TRBJ1-6, with TRBD1 identical over 7 bases. Germline trimming cut 6 bases from V and 5 bases from J; bases unmatched to any gene: 1. The length of the CDR3 is 13 residues. The germline CDR1 and CDR2 sequences are SNHLY and FYNNEI. The CDR3 protein is CASRDRNNSPLHF. The sequenced CDR3 bases are TGTGCCAGCAGGGACAGGAATAATTCACCC. The variable domain in full, completed from reference TRBV2 and TRBJ1-6, reads EPEVTQTPSHQVTQMGQEVILRCVPISNHLYFYWYRQILGQKVEFLVSFYNNEISEKSEIFDDQFSVERPDGSNFTLKIRSTKLEDSAMYFCASRDRNNSPLHFGNGTRLTVT.

A note on this clone: The read terminates 3 residues before the CDR3 end, so the remaining end is supplied by the germline J gene. The chain employs TRBV7-6 and TRBJ2-5, with D perhaps matching TRBD1 (6 bases). The germline V and J ends were trimmed by 3 bases and 5 bases, with 13 bases remaining between them. From germline, CDR1 is SGHVS and CDR2 FNYEAQ. The CDR3 is 14 residues long. This CDR3 reads CASSLGAWGETQYF. Partial CDR3 DNA: TGTGCCAGCAGCTTGGGGGCGTGGGGGGAGACC.

In its sample, this clone was seen a few times. The read finishes 3 residues shy of the CDR3 end, and the germline J gene is used to complete it. The rearrangement uses TRBV18 and TRBJ2-7; 8 bases are a match to TRBD1. The CDR3 runs to 15 residues. After removal of 3 bases from V and 0 bases from J, the junction contained 4 bases not matched to a gene. Germline-derived CDR1 and CDR2 are KGHSH and LQKENI. The CDR3 reads CASSPVTGGSYEQYF. The CDR3 DNA, read in part, is TGTGCCAGCTCACCGGTAACAGGGGGCTCCTACGAG. The variable domain in full, completed from reference TRBV18 and TRBJ2-7, reads NAGVMQNPRHLVRRRGQEARLRCSPMKGHSHVYWYRQLPEEGLKFMVYLQKENIIDESGMPKERFSAEFPKEGPSILRIQQVVRGDSAAYFCASSPVTGGSYEQYFGPGTRLTVT.

On this clone: The CDR3 is cut off 3 residues early in the read; its end comes from the germline J gene. The chain links TRBV19 to TRBJ2-7; D might be TRBD2 (5 bases). The CDR3 sequence is 15 residues long. In germline, CDR1 is LNHDA, CDR2 SQIVND (reference sequence). The V end was cut by 6 bases, the J end by 3 bases, with 18 bases between. The CDR3 loop reads CASSRGTVKDYEQYF. The covered CDR3 bases are TGTGCCAGTAGCCGGGGAACAGTTAAAGACTACGAG.

In this sample, this clone turned up a few times. Coverage ceases 3 residues before the CDR3 finishes, and the germline J gene fills in the end. V gene TRBV19 combines with J gene TRBJ1-2, with a tentative D call TRBD1 (5 bases). The CDR3 has 13 amino acids. V lost 5 bases, J lost 3 bases, and 10 bases lay in between. Germline V CDR1 and CDR2: LNHDA, SQIVND (reference sequence). The CDR3 loop is CASSAGNYYGYTF. CDR3 DNA (partial): TGTGCCAGTAGTGCAGGGAATTACTATGGC.

This clone has more than one count but fewer than ten. The read halts 3 residues ahead of the CDR3 end, with the missing end drawn from the germline J gene. This chain joins TRBV6-2 or TRBV6-3 and TRBJ2-7; possibly TRBD1 or TRBD2 for D (5 bases each). The CDR3 runs to 12 residues. With 3 bases removed from V and 6 bases from J, the gap between germline ends came to 9 bases. Germline CDR1 reads MNHEY; CDR2 reads SVGEGT. The CDR3: CASSYEGFEQYF. CDR3 bases read: TGTGCCAGCAGTTATGAGGGGTTCGAG.

This clone occurred a few times. The read gets to within 3 residues of the CDR3 end, and the germline J gene fills in the rest. The rearrangement uses TRBV19 and TRBJ2-1; 11 nucleotides match TRBD2. The V and J ends lost 5 bases and 2 bases, in that order; junction bases with no gene match: 8. The CDR3 is made up of 17 amino acids. Looked up from germline, CDR1 is LNHDA and CDR2 is SQIVND (reference sequence). The CDR3 loop reads CASSPPLAGGTYNEQFF. CDR3 bases read: TGTGCCAGTAGTCCTCCCCTAGCGGGGGGTACCTACAATGAG.

Points on this clone: Read coverage stops 3 residues before the CDR3 terminus; the germline J gene supplies the remainder. The rearrangement uses TRBV19 and TRBJ1-1; perhaps TRBD1 as D (5 bases). The CDR3 has 15 residues. CDR1 is LNHDA and CDR2 is SQIVND in the germline V gene (reference sequence). Trimming took 7 bases from V and 2 from J, leaving 17 bases between them. The DNA read from the CDR3 is TGTGCCAGTAATCTCGAGGGACTCGTTAACACTGAA. Amino acid sequence: CASNLEGLVNTE. The full CDR3 protein reads CASNLEGLVNTEAFF. Supplemented by reference TRBV19 and TRBJ1-1, the full variable domain reads DGGITQSPKYLFRKEGQNVTLSCEQNLNHDAMYWYRQDPGQGLRLIYYSQIVNDFQKGDIAEGYSVSREKKESFPLTVTSAQKNPTAFYLCASNLEGLVNTEAFFGQGTRLTVV.

This clone was detected a few times. Coverage ceases 3 residues before the CDR3 finishes, and the germline J gene fills in the end. The rearrangement uses TRBV20-1 and TRBJ2-5, with D uncertain. Trimming removed 6 bases at V and 5 bases at J, with 19 bases between. This CDR3 comprises 14 residues. Germline assignment: CDR1 DFQATT and CDR2 SNEGSKA (reference sequence). CDR3 DNA, as far as it was read: TGCAGTGCCCCGAGTCCCAGTACCCACGAGACC. This sequence encodes CSAPSPSTHET. The CDR3 in its entirety is CSAPSPSTHETQYF.

Concerning this clone itself: The missing CDR3 end, 3 residues past where the read stops, is filled in from the germline J gene. The V and J genes are TRBV7-9 and TRBJ2-3; no definite D call. The V end was cut by 5 bases, the J end by 2 bases, with 11 bases between. The V gene's germline CDR1 is SEHNR and CDR2 FQNEAQ (reference sequence). The CDR3 spans 14 residues. The covered CDR3 bases are TGTGCCAGCAGCCCAGACACAAACACAGATACG. This codes for CASSPDTNTDT. The complete CDR3 protein is CASSPDTNTDTQYF.

Regarding this clone: Read sequence stops 3 residues before the CDR3 end, and the germline J gene provides the missing end. The V and J genes are TRBV7-3 and TRBJ1-1; a possible D gene is TRBD1 (5 bases). Trimming left V 0 bases short and J 1 base short, with 12 bases between. Germline CDR1 SGHTA, CDR2 FQGTGA. CDR3 length equals 16 residues. This CDR3 is CASSLTGGETNTEAFF. The covered CDR3 bases are TGTGCCAGCAGCTTAACGGGGGGGGAGACGAACACTGAA.

About this clone: The read terminates 3 residues ahead of where the CDR3 ends, so the germline J gene completes it. V usage is TRBV7-9 and J usage is TRBJ2-1; TRBD1 aligns across 10 bases. There are 15 residues in the CDR3. The V gene end was trimmed by 2 bases and the J gene end by 8 bases; junction bases not matched to a gene: 6. In germline, CDR1 is SEHNR, CDR2 FQNEAQ (reference sequence). The CDR3 loop is CASSLRTGGRDEQFF. Partial CDR3 DNA: TGTGCCAGCAGCTTAAGGACAGGGGGTCGGGATGAG.

This clone occurred a few times. The read terminates 3 residues ahead of where the CDR3 ends, so the germline J gene completes it. The chain combines TRBV18 with TRBJ2-6, with D possibly being TRBD1 (5 bases). The germline gives CDR1 KGHSH, CDR2 LQKENI. This CDR3 has 17 residues. V was pared by 3 bases and J by 0 bases, with 12 bases between. CDR3 bases read: TGTGCCAGCTCACCCCCAAGACAGATCTCTGGGGCCAACGTC. Translation gives CASSPPRQISGANV. The whole CDR3 region reads CASSPPRQISGANVLTF.

For this clone: The read halts 3 residues ahead of the CDR3 end, with the missing end drawn from the germline J gene. The chain joins TRBV7-9 to TRBJ1-1, with D maybe TRBD1 (6 bases). The V end was cut by 3 bases, the J end by 0 bases, with 11 bases between. Per germline, CDR1 SEHNR and CDR2 FQNEAQ (reference sequence). The CDR3 is 15 residues long. Partial CDR3 DNA: TGTGCCAGCAGCTTTTTGACAGGACTGAACACTGAA. This codes for CASSFLTGLNTE. The full CDR3 protein reads CASSFLTGLNTEAFF.

This clone was seen a handful of times. The sequenced fragment ends 3 residues before the CDR3 boundary, so the rest is inferred from the germline J gene. This chain connects TRBV7-9 to TRBJ1-2; D is perhaps TRBD1 (5 bases). Germline CDR1 SEHNR, CDR2 FQNEAQ (reference sequence). CDR3 length equals 13 residues. V shed 4 bases and J shed 2 bases, with 8 bases lying between them. The sequenced part of the CDR3 DNA is TGTGCCAGCAGCTCGGGACTGAACTATGGC. This encodes CASSSGLNYG. The entire CDR3 protein is CASSSGLNYGYTF.

For this clone: Read data end 3 residues before the CDR3 end; the end is taken from the germline J gene. V is TRBV18 and J is TRBJ2-5, with D hard to call. The V end lost 0 bases, the J end lost 5 bases, and 10 bases lay between the germline ends. The CDR3 has 14 amino acids. CDR1 is KGHSH and CDR2 is LQKENI in the germline V gene. The CDR3 spells CASSPPSGSETQYF. Partial CDR3 DNA: TGTGCCAGCTCACCACCGTCGGGTTCCGAGACC.

Details on this clone: The CDR3 end falls 3 residues outside the read, so it is completed with the germline J gene. This sequence joins TRBV19 and TRBJ1-2; TRBD1 aligns across 7 bases. V lost 4 bases and J lost 0; bases outside the gene matches: 8. CDR1 LNHDA and CDR2 SQIVND come from the germline V gene (reference sequence). CDR3 length equals 16 residues. The DNA read from the CDR3 is TGTGCCAGTAGTAGGATCGGGACAGTAGCTAACTATGGC. Its protein product is CASSRIGTVANYG. The whole CDR3 protein is CASSRIGTVANYGYTF.

As concerns this clone: Coverage ceases 3 residues before the CDR3 finishes, and the germline J gene fills in the end. The chain combines TRBV19 with TRBJ2-5, with 7 positions matching TRBD2. Germline CDR1 reads LNHDA; CDR2 reads SQIVND (reference sequence). J gave up 7 bases and V 3 bases, and 8 bases lay outside the gene matches. This CDR3 has 14 residues. CDR3 DNA, as far as it was read: TGTGCCAGTAGTATTAAAGCGGGGTCGGGGACC. Translation: CASSIKAGSGT. The full CDR3 protein is CASSIKAGSGTQYF.

This clone was counted between two and nine times. The read ends 3 residues before the CDR3 terminus; that terminus is restored from the germline J gene. The chain carries TRBV7-9 and TRBJ1-1; 10 bases line up with TRBD1. CDR3 length: 15 residues. Germline CDR1 reads SEHNR; CDR2 reads FQNEAQ (reference sequence). Trimming cost V 5 bases and J 3 bases; bases outside gene matches: 6. CDR3: CASSPGQGTHTEAFF. CDR3 DNA, as far as it was read: TGTGCCAGCAGCCCGGGACAGGGGACGCACACTGAA.

This clone has more than one count but fewer than ten. Read sequence stops 3 residues before the CDR3 end, and the germline J gene provides the missing end. The V call is TRBV7-9, the J call TRBJ1-2; D perhaps matches TRBD1 (5 bases). With 4 bases removed from V and 4 bases from J, the gap between germline ends came to 10 bases. This CDR3 has 13 amino acids. Germline V CDR1 and CDR2: SEHNR, FQNEAQ (reference sequence). Partial CDR3 DNA: TGTGCCAGCAGCTGGAAGGGGAGCTATGGC. Translation gives CASSWKGSYG. The full CDR3 is CASSWKGSYGYTF.

There are a few counts of this clone. The read ends 3 residues before the CDR3 terminus; that terminus is restored from the germline J gene. The chain links TRBV19 to TRBJ2-7; perhaps TRBD1 as D (6 bases). The V and J ends lost 5 bases and 2 bases respectively, with 16 bases between them. Germline V gives CDR1 LNHDA, CDR2 SQIVND (reference sequence). The CDR3 runs 15 residues. The CDR3 protein is CASSGQPTGPYEQYF. The sequenced CDR3 bases are TGTGCCAGTAGTGGGCAACCGACAGGCCCCTACGAG.

This clone has more than one count but fewer than ten. The CDR3 end is not reached by the read, which stops 3 residues before it; the germline J gene fills it in. V and J are TRBV18 and TRBJ1-5, with D maybe TRBD1 (5 bases). Germline V CDR1 and CDR2: KGHSH, LQKENI. V lost 4 bases and J 3 bases, leaving 16 bases between the germline ends. The CDR3 sequence is 16 residues long. CDR3 residues: CASSLSPGRHNQPQHF. The part of the CDR3 DNA that was read is TGTGCCAGCTCACTTTCGCCAGGGAGACACAATCAGCCC.

A word on this clone: The read is 3 residues too short to cover the CDR3 end, so that end is filled in from the germline J gene. The chain couples TRBV7-2 to TRBJ2-5, with D tentatively TRBD2 (5 bases). Trimming removed 8 bases at V and 5 bases at J, with 21 bases between. CDR1 is SGHTA and CDR2 is FQGNSA in the germline V gene. The CDR3 contains 15 residues. The part of the CDR3 DNA that was read is TGTGCCAGCGCCTTCCCCCAGCGGCCACCGGAGACC. Protein: CASAFPQRPPET. The whole CDR3 reads CASAFPQRPPETQYF.

About this clone itself: The CDR3 end falls 3 residues outside the read, so it is completed with the germline J gene. This sequence joins TRBV2 and TRBJ2-3; no clear D. CDR3 length: 12 amino acids. Germline assignment: CDR1 SNHLY and CDR2 FYNNEI. V was cut by 9 bases and J by 1 base, with 8 bases left in between. The CDR3 reads CARQSRTDTQYF. The covered CDR3 bases are TGTGCCAGGCAGTCTCGCACAGATACG.